This T cell receptor (beta chain) was recorded in a study of cytomegalovirus exposure and HLA in healthy donors. Points from the study as a whole: For cytomegalovirus status, the classifier reportedly gave diagnoses with high specificity and sensitivity. What TCR beta sequences reportedly achieved was accurate prediction of HLA-A and HLA-B alleles in most subjects. Trimming of TCR beta V- and J-genes showed a link, identified in a later analysis, to a missense DCLRE1C variant.

V shed 6 bases and J 6 bases; nucleotides not matched to a gene: 16. The germline V gene has CDR1 SNHLY and CDR2 FYNNEI. This CDR3 has 17 residues. Concerning this clone: Its antigen is currently unknown.

The primer mix had 60 Vbeta and 13 Jbeta primers. Sequencing used immunoSEQ multiplex PCR; TCRdb keeps in-frame clones, though not all of them. The sample holds fewer than 200,000 clones, 75% seen once. Sequenced material: PBMCs. This TCR was recovered from a male donor in good health and CMV-seronegative. The V call is TRBV2, the J call TRBJ1-4; 7 nucleotides match TRBD1. DNA for the CDR3: TGTGCCAGCAGGGAAACTTTTCTAGACAGGGCGGATGAAAAACTGTTTTTT. Encoded protein: CASRETFLDRADEKLFF.